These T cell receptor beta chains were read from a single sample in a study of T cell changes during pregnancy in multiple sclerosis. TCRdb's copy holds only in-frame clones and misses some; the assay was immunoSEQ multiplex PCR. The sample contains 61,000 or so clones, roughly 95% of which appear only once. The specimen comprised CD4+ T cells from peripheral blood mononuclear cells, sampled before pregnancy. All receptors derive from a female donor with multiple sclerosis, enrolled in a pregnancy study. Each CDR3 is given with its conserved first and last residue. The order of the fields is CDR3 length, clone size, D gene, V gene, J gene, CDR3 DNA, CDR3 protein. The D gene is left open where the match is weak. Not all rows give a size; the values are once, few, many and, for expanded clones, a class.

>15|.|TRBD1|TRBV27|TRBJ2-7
TGTGCCAGCAGTTTTCGACAGGGGAAGACCTACGAGCAGTACTTC
CASSFRQGKTYEQYF
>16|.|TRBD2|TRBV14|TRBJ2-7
TGTGCCAGCAGCCATCCCCAACGGGGGGACGGGTACGAGCAGTACTTC
CASSHPQRGDGYEQYF
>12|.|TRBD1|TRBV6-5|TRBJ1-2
TGTGCCAGCAACGGACAGGGTTATGGCTACACCTTC
CASNGQGYGYTF
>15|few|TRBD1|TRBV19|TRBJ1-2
TGTGCCAGTGACCAACATGGACAGGGGGCAGCTGGCTACACCTTC
CASDQHGQGAAGYTF
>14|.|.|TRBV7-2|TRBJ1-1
TGTGCCAGCAGCTTAGGGGGAGCTAACACTGAAGCTTTCTTT
CASSLGGANTEAFF
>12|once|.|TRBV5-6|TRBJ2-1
TGTGCCAGCAGCGCTTTAGCTTTGGAGCAGTTCTTC
CASSALALEQFF
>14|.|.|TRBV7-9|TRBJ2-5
TGTGCCAGCAGCTTTCTCGGGAGCGGAGAGACCCAGTACTTC
CASSFLGSGETQYF
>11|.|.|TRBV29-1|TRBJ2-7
TGCAGCGGGAGATTAGGTGGCGAGCAGTACTTC
CSGRLGGEQYF
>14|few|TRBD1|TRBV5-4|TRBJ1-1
TGTGCCAGCAGCAGGGCGACAGGGACCACTGAAGCTTTCTTT
CASSRATGTTEAFF
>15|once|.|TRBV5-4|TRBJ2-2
TGTGCCAGCAGCTTCAAACAGGGCAACACCGGGGAGCTGTTTTTT
CASSFKQGNTGELFF
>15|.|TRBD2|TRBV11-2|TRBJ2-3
TGTGCCAGCAGCTTAGTGGGACTAGCGGGAGTAGCGCAGTATTTT
CASSLVGLAGVAQYF
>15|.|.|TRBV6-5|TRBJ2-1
TGTGCCAGCAGTTACCGGGGGTGGTCCCTCAATGAGCAGTTCTTC
CASSYRGWSLNEQFF
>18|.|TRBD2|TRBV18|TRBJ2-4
TGTGCCAGCTCTCCGGGAGGCCCAGCGGGAGTTAACAAAAACATTCAGTACTTC
CASSPGGPAGVNKNIQYF
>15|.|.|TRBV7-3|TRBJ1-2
TGTGCCAGCAGCTTATACAGGGCCGCGAACTATGGCTACACCTTC
CASSLYRAANYGYTF
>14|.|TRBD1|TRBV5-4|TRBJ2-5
TGTGCCAGCAGCTTGGCAGGGGGCCCGGAGACCCAGTACTTC
CASSLAGGPETQYF
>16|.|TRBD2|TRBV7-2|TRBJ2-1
TGTGCCAGCAGGCAAAACGGGGGGGGCTCCTACAATGAGCAGTTCTTC
CASRQNGGGSYNEQFF
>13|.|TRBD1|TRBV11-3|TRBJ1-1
TGTGCCAGCACCACTGGGCAGGGGGCCCGAGCTTTCTTT
CASTTGQGARAFF
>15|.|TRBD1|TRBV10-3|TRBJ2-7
TGTGCCATCAGTGGATCCGTGACAGGGAGCCACGAGCAGTACTTC
CAISGSVTGSHEQYF
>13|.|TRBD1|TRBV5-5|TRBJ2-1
TGTGCCAGCAGCGAAAGACAGGGTACTGAGCAGTTCTTC
CASSERQGTEQFF
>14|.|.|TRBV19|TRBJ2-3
TGTGCCAGTAGTATGAGCGGCTACACAGATACGCAGTATTTT
CASSMSGYTDTQYF
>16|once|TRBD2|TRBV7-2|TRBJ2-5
TGTGCCAGCAGCCCCGGGACTAGCGGTGGGCAAGAGACCCAGTACTTC
CASSPGTSGGQETQYF
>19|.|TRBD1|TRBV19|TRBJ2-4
TGTGCCAGTAGTATCGACTCCGGGACAGGGGATTTTGCCAAAAACATTCAGTACTTC
CASSIDSGTGDFAKNIQYF
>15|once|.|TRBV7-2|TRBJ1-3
TGTGCCAGCAGCATTAGGGGGAGCTCTGGAAACACCATATATTTT
CASSIRGSSGNTIYF
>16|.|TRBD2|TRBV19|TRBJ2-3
TGTGCCAGTAGTCCCCGGACTAGCGGAAGCACAGATACGCAGTATTTT
CASSPRTSGSTDTQYF
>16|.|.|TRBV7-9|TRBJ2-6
TGTGCCAGCAGCTCCCCCCGGGATATCGGGGCCAACGTCCTGACTTTC
CASSSPRDIGANVLTF
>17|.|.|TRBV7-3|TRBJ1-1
TGTGCCAGCAGCTTAAAGGGAGGTGGGCCCCCGAACACTGAAGCTTTCTTT
CASSLKGGGPPNTEAFF
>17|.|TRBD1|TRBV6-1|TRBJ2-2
TGTGCCAGCAGTGGATCGACAGGGGGCGTCTACACCGGGGAGCTGTTTTTT
CASSGSTGGVYTGELFF
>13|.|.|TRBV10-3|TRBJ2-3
TGTGCCCTTAGCGCAGCTAGCACAGATACGCAGTATTTT
CALSAASTDTQYF
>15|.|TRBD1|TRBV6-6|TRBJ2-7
TGTGCCAGCGGACCTGGGACAGGGGTTAGGTACGAGCAGTACTTC
CASGPGTGVRYEQYF
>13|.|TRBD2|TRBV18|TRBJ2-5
TGTGCCAGCTCATCCGGACTAGCAGAGACCCAGTACTTC
CASSSGLAETQYF
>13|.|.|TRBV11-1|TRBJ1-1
TGTGCCAGCAGCTTGGGGACTTACACTGAAGCTTTCTTT
CASSLGTYTEAFF
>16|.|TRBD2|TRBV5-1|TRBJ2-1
TGCGCCAGCAGCCCTACTAGCGGGAGCTCCTACAATGAGCAGTTCTTC
CASSPTSGSSYNEQFF
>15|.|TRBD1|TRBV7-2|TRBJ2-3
TGTGCCAGCAGCTCGAGGGACAGGGGATCAGATACGCAGTATTTT
CASSSRDRGSDTQYF
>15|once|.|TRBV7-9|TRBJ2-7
TGTGCCAGCAGCCCTCTCCCCTCAGTTTCCTACGAGCAGTACTTC
CASSPLPSVSYEQYF
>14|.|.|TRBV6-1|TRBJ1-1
TGTGCCAGCAGTGTGTCAGGGCTGAACACTGAAGCTTTCTTT
CASSVSGLNTEAFF
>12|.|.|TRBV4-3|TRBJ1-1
TGCGCCAGCAGCCGGGTACAGGGTGAAGCTTTCTTT
CASSRVQGEAFF
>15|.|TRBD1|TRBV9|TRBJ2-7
TGTGCCAGCAGCCCCCGGGGACAGCCCTCCTACGAGCAGTACTTC
CASSPRGQPSYEQYF